The T cell receptor (beta chain) described here comes from a study of shared clonotypes between healthy human individuals. Trimming removed 7 bases from V and 5 bases from J; junction bases left unmatched: 9. Per germline, CDR1 MDHEN and CDR2 SYDVKM. The CDR3 is 15 amino acids. This table comes from immunoSEQ multiplex PCR, and its TCRdb copy is limited to in-frame clones, with some not included. The data show about 660,000 clones, with around 74% seen just once and under 2% held by the top ten. This clonotype was sampled from a woman in her thirties in good health. The gene calls are TRBV28 and TRBJ1-5; TRBD1 matches 9 bases. The specimen was memory CD4+ T cells sorted from blood. Described subset: CD45RA-negative fraction. CDR3 coding DNA: TGTGCCAGCAAAACGGGGGGACAGGGATATCAGCCCCAGCATTTT. It codes for CASKTGGQGYQPQHF.